The entry that follows covers one TCR beta chain sequence. The antigen it recognizes is unknown. No clone much larger than this one lies a single base away; base qualities are absent. The entry originates in a study of cytomegalovirus exposure and HLA in healthy donors (dated by TCRdb to the late 2010s). In terms of the full investigation: The 500 to 800 repertoires of the first cohort and the 120 validation repertoires were produced on the same platform, according to a later analysis. The study aimed to test whether cataloging public T cell receptors could reveal signatures of past pathogen exposure. A separate validation cohort of about 110 different subjects was used in addition to the 666-subject first cohort. The study combined high-throughput TCR immunosequencing, statistical association of individual TCRs with disease status, and machine learning to predict cytomegalovirus infection status. The research as a whole found: A few of the identified cytomegalovirus-associated TCR beta chains were confirmed in vitro to be specific for cytomegalovirus antigens. Of the cluster scores, around 95% were above 0 in a later analysis, which found that TCRs clustered in the first cohort also tended to co-occur in the approximately 120 validation repertoires. The authors suggested that the approach could potentially be extended to other disease states and immunological phenotypes. A total of about 150 TCR beta chains were listed by the study as associated with cytomegalovirus. The classifier was reported to diagnose cytomegalovirus status with high specificity and sensitivity in both the original cohort and the validation cohort. Across donors, most TCR sequences were observed very rarely, whereas some public TCRs were present in many individuals. All 120 or so repertoires were used to score co-occurrence in the validation cohort in a later analysis, because that analysis had no HLA typing for the cohort.

Libraries were prepared through the immunoSEQ multiplex PCR assay. Regarding the original processing steps: A statistical classification framework was built for diagnosing cytomegalovirus status from the catalog of TCR beta chain sequences. Held by TCRdb, this immuneACCESS table contains in-frame sequences only and omits some clones. Under half of the omission traces to an unresolved V gene where checked; the cause of the rest is unknown. That table furnishes V, J and clone size, whereas the DNA furnished D and trimming. The sample profile shows around 300,000 clones; approximately 90% of them were found once. Together, the top ten hold over 0.85% of the sample. From the germline V gene, CDR1 is SNHLY and CDR2 is FYNNEI. The CDR3 runs 13 residues from the cysteine to the phenylalanine. The CDR3 DNA has 39 bases and is translated from base 1. V is cut by 9 bases and J by 5 bases, and the space between the germline ends is 15 bases.

The donors were included in the validation cohort of over a hundred subjects, a group kept apart from the roughly 700-subject first cohort. The chain uses TRBV2 and TRBJ2-3; TRBD1 is perhaps the D gene, given 6 matching bases. The TCR comes from a woman under 30 in good health and CMV-seronegative. The sample was PBMCs. The CDR3 here reads CASSRLGGDTQYF. The DNA sequence is as follows: TGTGCCAGTTCGCGGTTAGGGGGAGATACGCAGTATTTT.